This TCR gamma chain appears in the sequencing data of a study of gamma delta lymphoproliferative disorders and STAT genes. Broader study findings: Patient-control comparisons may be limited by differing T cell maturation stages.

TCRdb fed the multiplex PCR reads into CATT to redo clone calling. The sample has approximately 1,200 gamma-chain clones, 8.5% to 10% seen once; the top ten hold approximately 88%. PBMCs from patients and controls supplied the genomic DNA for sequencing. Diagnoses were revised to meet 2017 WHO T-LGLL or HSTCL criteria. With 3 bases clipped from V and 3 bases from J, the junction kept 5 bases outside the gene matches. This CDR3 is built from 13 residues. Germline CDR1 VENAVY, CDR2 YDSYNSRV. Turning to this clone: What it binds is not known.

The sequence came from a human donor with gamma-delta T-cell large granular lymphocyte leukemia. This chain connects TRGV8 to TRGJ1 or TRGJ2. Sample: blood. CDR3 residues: CATWDDPYYKKLF. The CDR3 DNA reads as TGTGCCACCTGGGATGACCCTTATTATAAGAAACTCTTT.